The 29 T cell receptor beta chains presented below share a single source sample, sequenced in a study of blood T cell repertoires in COVID-19. Only in-frame clones appear in the TCRdb table, and some are missing; sequencing was by immunoSEQ multiplex PCR. The data hold roughly 350,000 clones, with approximately 90% observed a single time. Sequencing used peripheral blood. The receptor set was obtained from a woman younger than 35 who had recovered from COVID-19.

V usage is TRBV6-2 or TRBV6-3 and J usage is TRBJ1-2; TRBD1 matches 7 bases. The CDR3 contains 17 residues. Per germline, CDR1 MNHEY and CDR2 SVGEGT. V shed 2 bases and J 1 base; nucleotides not matched to a gene: 10. The CDR3 DNA reads as TGTGCCAGCAGTTACCCCCATGGAGGGGGCTTTAACTATGGCTACACCTTC. It codes for CASSYPHGGGFNYGYTF.

The chain combines TRBV19 with TRBJ1-2, with a weak D call TRBD1 (6 bases). The CDR3 consists of 14 residues. The V end lost 10 bases, the J end lost 4 bases, and 19 bases lay between the germline ends. Germline V gives CDR1 LNHDA, CDR2 SQIVND (reference sequence). CDR3 loop: CATTKGEMGYGYTF. DNA of the CDR3: TGTGCCACGACTAAGGGGGAGATGGGCTATGGCTACACCTTC.

The chain uses TRBV10-2 and TRBJ2-1, with 10 bases that match TRBD2. This CDR3 is 16 amino acids long. Germline V gene sequence: CDR1 WSHSY, CDR2 SAAADI. The V and J ends lost 6 bases and 6 bases, in that order; junction bases with no gene match: 11. The CDR3 loop is CASSKVSGRYLNEQFF. CDR3 DNA sequence: TGCGCCAGCAGCAAGGTTAGCGGGAGGTATCTCAATGAGCAGTTCTTC.

The chain has TRBV6-2 or TRBV6-3 and TRBJ1-5; TRBD1 agrees at 7 bases. With V trimmed by 0 bases and J by 1 base, 3 bases remained unmatched. This CDR3 has 16 amino acids. In germline, CDR1 is MNHEY, CDR2 SVGEGT. In DNA, the CDR3 is TGTGCCAGCAGTTACTCCAGGGGGTTAAGCAATCAGCCCCAGCATTTT. Amino acid sequence: CASSYSRGLSNQPQHF.

This clone was found a few times. This chain joins TRBV6-2 or TRBV6-3 and TRBJ2-5; a possible D gene is TRBD1 (6 bases). Trimming took 6 bases from V and 7 from J, leaving 15 bases between them. In germline, CDR1 is MNHEY, CDR2 SVGEGT. The CDR3 extends over 13 amino acids. The CDR3 spells CASSQHPRGTQYF. The CDR3 nucleotides read TGTGCCAGCAGCCAACACCCCAGGGGGACCCAGTACTTC.

This chain uses TRBV19 with TRBJ2-3, with 7 bases aligning to TRBD2. The CDR3 consists of 13 residues. Germline CDR1 LNHDA, CDR2 SQIVND (reference sequence). V shed 3 bases and J 7 bases; nucleotides not matched to a gene: 4. CDR3 amino acids: CASSMEGLHTQYF. DNA for the CDR3: TGTGCCAGTAGTATGGAGGGACTACATACGCAGTATTTT.

This clone was counted only a few times. The V gene is TRBV6-2 or TRBV6-3, the J gene TRBJ1-5; a possible D gene is TRBD1 (6 bases). The CDR3 totals 15 residues. V lost 2 bases, J lost 9 bases, and 17 bases lay in between. CDR1 MNHEY and CDR2 SVGEGT come from the germline V gene. The CDR3 DNA reads as TGTGCCAGCAGTTACGTGACAGGAGCTTATCGGCCCCAGCATTTT. This sequence encodes CASSYVTGAYRPQHF.

The genes are TRBV30 and TRBJ2-1, with 9 bases matching TRBD2. This CDR3 region has 18 residues. J gave up 9 bases and V 3 bases, and 21 bases lay outside the gene matches. Per germline, CDR1 GTSNPN and CDR2 SVGIG (reference sequence). The CDR3 nucleotides are TGTGCCTGGAGGAGGGTGATCGGCGGGAGGGGATTGGGGAGTGAGCAGTTCTTC. Protein: CAWRRVIGGRGLGSEQFF.

As regards this clone: This sample includes further DNA sequences coding for the same CDR3. The chain carries TRBV7-9 and TRBJ1-2; D not certain. CDR3 length equals 14 residues. Germline values: CDR1 SEHNR, CDR2 FQNEAQ (reference sequence). Deletions cut 2 bases from V and 1 base from J, with 8 bases between. The DNA for the CDR3 is TGTGCCAGCAGCTTACCGGGAGATAACTATGGCTACACCTTC. Its translation is CASSLPGDNYGYTF. The variable domain in full, completed from reference TRBV7-9 and TRBJ1-2, reads DTGVSQNPRHKITKRGQNVTFRCDPISEHNRLYWYRQTLGQGPEFLTYFQNEAQLEKSRLLSDRFSAERPKGSFSTLEIQRTEQGDSAMYLCASSLPGDNYGYTFGSGTRLTVV.

The rearrangement uses TRBV16 and TRBJ2-1, with 13 positions matching TRBD2. CDR3 length: 17 amino acids. CDR1 is KGHSY and CDR2 is FQNENV in the germline V gene. With V trimmed by 4 bases and J by 4 bases, 7 bases remained unmatched. The DNA of the CDR3 is TGTGCCAGCAGCCGGGGGACTAGCGGGAAGTTGTACAATGAGCAGTTCTTC. The encoded protein is CASSRGTSGKLYNEQFF. Complete variable domain (other parts from reference TRBV16 and TRBJ2-1): GEEVAQTPKHLVRGEGQKAKLYCAPIKGHSYVFWYQQVLKNEFKFLISFQNENVFDETGMPKERFSAKCLPNSPCSLEIQATKLEDSAVYFCASSRGTSGKLYNEQFFGPGTRLTVL.

The rearrangement uses TRBV2 and TRBJ2-1, with 12 nucleotides matching TRBD1. V trimming: 7 bases; J trimming: 7 bases; junction bases outside the gene matches: 5. CDR1 SNHLY and CDR2 FYNNEI come from the germline V gene. The CDR3 has 14 amino acids. CDR3: CASTGDRGRNEQFF. DNA of the CDR3: TGTGCCAGCACCGGGGACAGGGGGCGTAATGAGCAGTTCTTC.

Written as DNA, the CDR3 is TGCGCCAGCAGCCAAGACCCCAATAACTATGGCTACACCTTC. Translated, it gives CASSQDPNNYGYTF. The chain is built from TRBV4-1 and TRBJ1-2, with no clear D. V was shortened by 0 bases and J by 1 base, with 6 bases between the two germline ends. Germline assignment: CDR1 MGHRA and CDR2 YSYEKL. CDR3 length: 14 residues.

The chain couples TRBV27 to TRBJ2-4, with a weak D call TRBD2 (6 bases). Per germline, CDR1 MNHEY and CDR2 SMNVEV (reference sequence). The germline V and J ends were trimmed by 5 bases and 2 bases, with 10 bases remaining between them. This CDR3 region has 14 residues. The CDR3 sequence is CASSELASKNIQYF. The CDR3 bases are TGTGCCAGCAGTGAGCTAGCGTCCAAAAACATTCAGTACTTC.

The V gene is TRBV18, the J gene TRBJ2-3; the D gene is possibly TRBD1 (5 bases). The CDR3 length is 13 residues. Germline CDR1 reads KGHSH; CDR2 reads LQKENI. V gave up 4 bases and J gave up 1 base, with 6 bases separating them. The CDR3 protein is CASSQTGTDTQYF. The CDR3 DNA reads as TGTGCCAGCTCACAGACAGGCACAGATACGCAGTATTTT.

The chain carries TRBV21-1 and TRBJ2-3; TRBD2 reflects the table's D call only, with no check against the DNA. TRBV21-1 is reported as a pseudogene. The CDR3 runs 17 residues. The CDR3 DNA sequence: TGTGCCAGCAGCAAAGAGGGGCTAGCGGGGACCACAGATACGCAGTATTTT. It yields the protein CASSKEGLAGTTDTQYF.

This clone showed up just a few times. V and J are TRBV7-9 and TRBJ1-5; weak D call: TRBD1 (5 bases). The V end lost 4 bases, the J end lost 5 bases, and 6 bases lay between the germline ends. Looked up from germline, CDR1 is SEHNR and CDR2 is FQNEAQ (reference sequence). The CDR3 runs 12 residues. The CDR3 region has the DNA TGTGCCAGCAGCTCAGGGTATCAGCCCCAGCATTTT. Protein: CASSSGYQPQHF.

The J gene is TRBJ2-1, the V gene TRBV6-5; D possibly corresponds to TRBD2 (5 bases). V lost 7 bases and J 0 bases, leaving 13 bases between the germline ends. The CDR3 has 15 residues. Germline CDR1 reads MNHEY; CDR2 reads SVGAGI. The DNA for the CDR3 is TGTGCCAGCAAACTAGGCTGGAGCTCCTACAATGAGCAGTTCTTC. As protein: CASKLGWSSYNEQFF.

The chain couples TRBV6-2 or TRBV6-3 to TRBJ1-5; 7 bases are a match to TRBD1. Trimming cost V 4 bases and J 11 bases; bases outside gene matches: 5. The CDR3 contains 12 residues. Germline V gene data show CDR1 as MNHEY and CDR2 as SVGEGT. The CDR3 spells CASSSQGESQHF. CDR3 DNA: TGTGCCAGCAGTTCCCAGGGGGAGTCCCAGCATTTT.

The genes are TRBV4-3 and TRBJ2-2; TRBD2 is a possible D gene (5 bases). V lost 1 base and J 6 bases, leaving 12 bases between the germline ends. The CDR3 is 15 amino acids. Germline CDR1 LGHNA, CDR2 YSLEER. The CDR3 region has the DNA TGCGCCAGCAGCCAAGTACTAGGATGGGCCGGGGAGCTGTTTTTT. It specifies CASSQVLGWAGELFF.

J is TRBJ2-7 and V is TRBV5-6; 10 nucleotides line up with TRBD2. CDR1 and CDR2 (germline): SGHDT, YYEEEE. V shed 2 bases and J 3 bases; nucleotides not matched to a gene: 5. The CDR3 is made up of 15 amino acids. The CDR3 DNA is TGTGCCAGCAGCTTCAGCGGGAGGGGAAGCTACGAGCAGTACGTC. Translated: CASSFSGRGSYEQYV.

V usage is TRBV13 and J usage is TRBJ2-3, with 10 bases identical to TRBD2. CDR1 and CDR2 (germline): PRHDT, FYEKMQ (reference sequence). The junction had 11 bases not matched to a gene; V was cut back by 5 bases and J by 6 bases. This CDR3 has 16 residues. The CDR3 is CASSLEPTSGWDTQYF. The CDR3 DNA sequence: TGTGCCAGCAGCCTAGAGCCGACTAGCGGGTGGGATACGCAGTATTTT.

The V gene is TRBV9, the J gene TRBJ2-1; a possible D gene is TRBD2 (6 bases). Germline V lookup: CDR1 SGDLS, CDR2 YYNGEE. This CDR3 is built from 17 residues. Deletions cut 4 bases from V and 0 bases from J, with 17 bases between. Here the CDR3 reads CASSPPGAGSSYNEQFF. Here the CDR3 DNA reads TGTGCCAGCAGCCCTCCCGGTGCGGGGAGCTCCTACAATGAGCAGTTCTTC.

The table lists this clone with a few counts. The chain is built from TRBV7-8 and TRBJ1-2, with D possibly being TRBD1 (5 bases). Deletions cut 5 bases from V and 4 bases from J, with 23 bases between. The length of the CDR3 is 17 residues. Germline CDR1 and CDR2: SGHVS and FQNEAQ. This chain's CDR3 is CASSRETLGALGYGYTF. CDR3 DNA sequence: TGTGCCAGCAGCCGAGAAACCCTAGGGGCCTTGGGCTATGGCTACACCTTC.

Notes on this clone: In the same sample, other DNA sequences code for this CDR3. The CDR3 reads CASSLAGSTDTQYF. The CDR3 bases are TGCGCCAGCAGCTTGGCCGGTAGCACAGATACGCAGTATTTT. This rearrangement joins TRBV5-1 to TRBJ2-3, with D unresolved. Per germline, CDR1 SGHRS and CDR2 YFSETQ. V lost 0 bases to trimming and J lost 0 bases, with 5 bases between them. CDR3 length: 14 residues.

The chain employs TRBV18 and TRBJ2-2; 8 bases fit TRBD1. The V and J ends lost 2 bases and 3 bases, in that order; junction bases with no gene match: 5. The CDR3 is 16 residues long. Germline loops: CDR1 KGHSH, CDR2 LQKENI. The CDR3 reads CASSPSGGSDTGELFF. The CDR3 nucleotides read TGTGCCAGCTCACCATCAGGGGGCTCGGACACCGGGGAGCTGTTTTTT.

V and J are TRBV9 and TRBJ2-3; D remains unclear. The CDR3 has 16 residues. The germline V and J ends were trimmed by 1 base and 0 bases, with 12 bases remaining between them. CDR1 SGDLS and CDR2 YYNGEE come from the germline V gene. For the CDR3, the DNA is TGTGCCAGCAGCGTACTTAGCAGTCCTAGCACAGATACGCAGTATTTT. This translates into CASSVLSSPSTDTQYF.

CDR3 loop: CATRHLRGIQETQYF. The CDR3 nucleotides are TGTGCCACCAGGCACTTAAGGGGGATCCAAGAGACCCAGTACTTC. The chain employs TRBV19 and TRBJ2-5; D perhaps matches TRBD1 (6 bases). Trimming took 10 bases from V and 1 from J, leaving 19 bases between them. The germline gives CDR1 LNHDA, CDR2 SQIVND (reference sequence). The CDR3 loop spans 15 amino acids.

This chain links TRBV2 with TRBJ1-3; 9 nucleotides match TRBD1. The CDR3 covers 16 residues. Germline-derived CDR1 and CDR2 are SNHLY and FYNNEI. J was trimmed by 3 bases and V by 6 bases; bases with no gene match: 9. This chain's CDR3 is CASRQTGGVYGNTIYF. The CDR3 DNA is TGTGCCAGCAGGCAAACAGGGGGCGTTTATGGAAACACCATATATTTT.

The J gene is TRBJ2-3, the V gene TRBV9, with no clear D. This CDR3 is built from 15 residues. Trimming removed 3 bases from V and 0 bases from J, with 11 bases in between. Per the germline V gene, CDR1 is SGDLS and CDR2 is YYNGEE. The CDR3 here is CASSGASASTDTQYF. CDR3 DNA sequence: TGTGCCAGCAGCGGGGCGTCAGCTAGCACAGATACGCAGTATTTT.